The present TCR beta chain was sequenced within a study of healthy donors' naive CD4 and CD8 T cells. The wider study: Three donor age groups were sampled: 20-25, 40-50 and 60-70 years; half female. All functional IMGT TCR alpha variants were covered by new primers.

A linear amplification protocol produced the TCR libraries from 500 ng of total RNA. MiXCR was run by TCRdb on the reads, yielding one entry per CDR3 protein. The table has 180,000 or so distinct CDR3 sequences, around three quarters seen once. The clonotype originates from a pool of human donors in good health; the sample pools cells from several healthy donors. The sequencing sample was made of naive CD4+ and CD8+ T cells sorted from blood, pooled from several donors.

CDR3: CASSLAAGLAGDNEQFF. The CDR3 DNA sequence: TGTGCCAGCAGCTTGGCCGCAGGACTAGCGGGAGACAATGAGCAGTTCTTC. The chain is built from TRBV5-5 and TRBJ2-1; 13 bases match TRBD2. The germline V gene encodes CDR1 SGHKS and CDR2 YYEKEE (reference sequence). CDR3 size: 17 residues. J lost 5 bases, V lost 0 bases, and 5 bases had no gene match.